The clone carrying this T cell receptor (beta chain) was observed once. No antigen is known for it. The ends were cut back, 5 bases at V and 12 bases at J, with 14 bases in the middle. The V gene's germline CDR1 is SNHLY and CDR2 FYNNEI. The CDR3 is made up of 12 amino acids. The data were obtained in a study of graft-versus-host responses after intestinal transplantation. Turning to the study itself: Those transplanted obtained multivisceral, liver-intestinal, or isolated intestinal grafts.

Overall study results and limits: Recipient marrow harbored GvH clones, some of which surfaced first in ileum or blood. Individuals carrying graft-donor T cell macrochimerism showed high graft-versus-host to host-versus-graft clonal ratios in allografts.

Profiling relied on immunoSEQ multiplex PCR, and the TCRdb table lists in-frame clones only, not all of them. Of roughly 110,000 clones in the sample, over 80% were seen once. This clonotype originated in a human donor who was the organ donor for an intestinal transplant. The genes are TRBV2 and TRBJ2-1; D is unresolved. Source: unstimulated CD4+ T cells sorted from spleen or lymph node cells, taken before transplant. The CDR3 coding sequence is TGTGCCAGCAGTCAAGTAGGCTACCTGCAGTTCTTC. It encodes CASSQVGYLQFF.